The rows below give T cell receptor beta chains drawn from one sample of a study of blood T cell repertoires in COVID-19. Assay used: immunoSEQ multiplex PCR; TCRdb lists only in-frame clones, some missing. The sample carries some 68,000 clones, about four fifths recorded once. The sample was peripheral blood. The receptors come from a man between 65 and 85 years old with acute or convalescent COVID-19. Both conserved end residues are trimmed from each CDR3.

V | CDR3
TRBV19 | ASSTGTGKNIQY
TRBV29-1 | SVEASGGSGYT
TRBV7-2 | ASSLSGFGPYNEQF
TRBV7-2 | ASSVGTGSHNEQF
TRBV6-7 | ASMRCNGFGDRGHGYT
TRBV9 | ASSVGTSGGGGELF
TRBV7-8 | ASSNRGRLGAF
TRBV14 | ASSQENRLRTGGNIQY
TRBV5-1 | ASSLRDRDEQY
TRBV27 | ASALGQAGYEQY
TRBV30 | AWSARTGGVYEQY
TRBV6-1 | ASTSGQGYEQY
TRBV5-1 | ASSSSGRASTDTQY
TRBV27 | ASRDTNTGELF
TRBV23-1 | ASSQSIMDSHDGYT
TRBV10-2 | ASSGTANQPQH
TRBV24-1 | ATSDPSTGTYGYT